The 10 T cell receptor beta chains in this list originate from one sample, sequenced in a study of CD8+ T cells in alopecia areata. Once RNA had been extracted, it was reverse transcribed into cDNA to act as the sequencing template. The table came from immunoSEQ multiplex PCR; TCRdb's copy has only in-frame clones and leaves some out. The sample includes some 200,000 clones, around 56% of them seen just once. Documented treatment: oral pan-JAK inhibitor, 5-10 mg twice daily. Sample: CD4+ T cells sorted from blood, taken at week 4, from a patient treated with tofacitinib. Receptors were obtained from a human donor with alopecia areata.

This clone was seen a few times. V and J are TRBV19 and TRBJ1-1; the D gene is possibly TRBD1 (6 bases). Between the trimmed V and J ends, which lost 0 bases and 11 bases, there was a span of 16 bases. This CDR3 contains 14 residues. The germline gives CDR1 LNHDA, CDR2 SQIVND (reference sequence). CDR3 region: CASSIDLGGNSAFF. The CDR3 region has the DNA TGTGCCAGTAGTATAGATCTGGGGGGCAATTCGGCTTTCTTT.

This clone was seen more than once but under ten times. The J gene is TRBJ2-1, the V gene TRBV28; D remains unclear. Germline V lookup: CDR1 MDHEN, CDR2 SYDVKM. The length of the CDR3 is 12 residues. V lost 6 bases and J 2 bases, leaving 5 bases between the germline ends. The CDR3, as DNA: TGTGCCAGCAGCGACACCTACAATGAGCAGTTCTTC. Translating it yields CASSDTYNEQFF.

This chain connects TRBV7-6 to TRBJ1-2; no definite D call. Germline V gene data show CDR1 as SGHVS and CDR2 as FNYEAQ. V was shortened by 1 base and J by 6 bases, with 15 bases between the two germline ends. The CDR3 extends over 15 amino acids. The CDR3 DNA sequence: TGTGCCAGCAGCTTAGACCCCGAAAAGAGGAATGGCTACACCTTC. Residues: CASSLDPEKRNGYTF.

There are a few counts of this clone. The chain uses TRBV4-1 and TRBJ1-2; 9 bases are a match to TRBD1. The germline V gene has CDR1 MGHRA and CDR2 YSYEKL. The J segment lost 3 bases and the V segment lost 6 bases, leaving 5 bases of the junction unmatched. This CDR3 region has 14 residues. CDR3 nucleotide sequence: TGCGCCAGCAGACTGGACAGGGGAGACTATGGCTACACCTTC. This encodes CASRLDRGDYGYTF.

This chain connects TRBV7-2 to TRBJ1-2; D is uncertain. CDR1 is SGHTA and CDR2 is FQGNSA in the germline V gene. This CDR3 is built from 14 residues. Trimming stripped 2 bases from V and 4 bases from J, with 11 bases between. The CDR3 bases are TGTGCCAGCAGCTTACTCATGCGGGGCTATGGCTACACCTTC. Residues: CASSLLMRGYGYTF.

Written as DNA, the CDR3 is TGTGCCTGGAGTGTACGGAGGGGTTTTGTGCAGTACTTC. Translation gives CAWSVRRGFVQYF. V is TRBV30 and J is TRBJ2-7; the D gene is possibly TRBD2 (6 bases). The CDR3 sequence is 13 residues long. V dropped 0 bases and J dropped 9 bases, with 15 bases sitting between them. Germline V CDR1 and CDR2: GTSNPN, SVGIG (reference sequence).

This clone was seen only a few times. CDR3: CASSGGSRLLEQYF. In DNA, the CDR3 is TGTGCCAGCAGTGGCGGCAGCCGTCTACTCGAGCAGTACTTC. The V gene is TRBV27, the J gene TRBJ2-7; D remains unclear. The germline V gene encodes CDR1 MNHEY and CDR2 SMNVEV (reference sequence). V lost 5 bases to trimming and J lost 6 bases, with 17 bases between them. CDR3 length equals 14 residues.

V and J are TRBV29-1 and TRBJ2-4; D may be TRBD1 (6 bases). The CDR3 covers 15 residues. With 7 bases removed from V and 0 bases from J, the gap between germline ends came to 16 bases. Germline assignment: CDR1 SQVTM and CDR2 ANQGSEA. The CDR3: CSASDSFLAKNIQYF. Here the CDR3 DNA reads TGCAGCGCCTCGGACAGCTTCCTAGCCAAAAACATTCAGTACTTC.

This clone was found once. CDR3 DNA sequence: TGCAGTGCTAGTTTGAGGAACATTCAGTACTTC. Amino acid sequence: CSASLRNIQYF. V is TRBV20-1 and J is TRBJ2-4; D gene unclear. V was pared by 3 bases and J by 7 bases, with 7 bases between. This CDR3 spans 11 amino acids. The germline CDR1 and CDR2 sequences are DFQATT and SNEGSKA (reference sequence).

The chain links TRBV29-1 to TRBJ2-7, with TRBD1 matching over 10 bases. The germline CDR1 and CDR2 sequences are SQVTM and ANQGSEA. The CDR3 extends over 13 amino acids. V was clipped by 8 bases and J by 1 base; unmatched bases: 5. The CDR3 DNA reads TGCAGCATCCGGGACAGGGGTTCCTACGAGCAGTACTTC. This translates into CSIRDRGSYEQYF.